The 14 T cell receptor beta chains below were found in one sample sequenced in a study of CD8 T cells in Susac syndrome. A quantity of roughly 0.5 to 1 ug RNA underwent reverse transcription using random hexamers. TCRdb re-called the immunoSEQ multiplex PCR reads with MiXCR, one entry per CDR3 protein. The data contain 200,000 to 300,000 distinct CDR3 sequences, about 93% of them singletons. Sequences were obtained from CD4+ T cells from PBMCs. All receptors derive from a human donor with multiple sclerosis.

This chain uses TRBV4-1 with TRBJ1-1, with 7 positions matching TRBD1. The CDR3 contains 13 residues. Germline lookup yields CDR1 MGHRA and CDR2 YSYEKL. Trimming took 5 bases from V and 5 from J; bases not matched to a gene: 5. CDR3 protein: CASSARQGTEAFF. The CDR3 bases are TGCGCCAGCAGCGCTCGACAGGGAACTGAAGCTTTCTTT.

A few counts support this clonotype. The chain has TRBV12-3 or TRBV12-4 and TRBJ2-7; D unresolved. The CDR3 is 14 amino acids. Deletions cut 0 bases from V and 6 bases from J, with 12 bases between. CDR3 amino acids: CASSLAGQPLEQYF. CDR3 nucleotides: TGTGCCAGCAGTTTAGCAGGGCAACCTCTCGAGCAGTACTTC.

This clonotype was seen only a few times. V gene TRBV5-1 combines with J gene TRBJ2-6, with D perhaps matching TRBD1 (6 bases). The germline CDR1 and CDR2 sequences are SGHRS and YFSETQ. The CDR3 runs 14 residues. V lost 8 bases to trimming and J lost 0 bases, with 9 bases between them. This chain's CDR3 is CASEQGSGANVLTF. The CDR3 DNA reads TGCGCCAGTGAACAGGGCTCTGGGGCCAACGTCCTGACTTTC.

The chain is built from TRBV15 and TRBJ1-1; D is perhaps TRBD1 (5 bases). The V end was cut by 1 base, the J end by 4 bases, with 13 bases between. This CDR3 spans 15 amino acids. Germline V gene sequence: CDR1 LNHNV, CDR2 YYDKDF (reference sequence). CDR3 bases: TGTGCCACCAGCAGAGTTAACAGGTTTATCACTGAAGCTTTCTTT. Protein: CATSRVNRFITEAFF.

The chain is built from TRBV7-2 and TRBJ1-1; tentatively, D is TRBD1 (6 bases). Deletions cut 6 bases from V and 2 bases from J, with 13 bases between. The CDR3 contains 14 residues. Germline CDR1 reads SGHTA; CDR2 reads FQGNSA. The DNA for the CDR3 is TGTGCCAGCAGTCTGGGACACGCTAACACTGAAGCTTTCTTT. This gives the protein CASSLGHANTEAFF.

The V gene is TRBV2, the J gene TRBJ1-1; D gene ambiguous. The CDR3 consists of 13 residues. Trimming pared 2 bases from V and 0 bases from J, leaving 4 bases between. Germline loops: CDR1 SNHLY, CDR2 FYNNEI. The CDR3 here is CASSEHLNTEAFF. Here the CDR3 DNA reads TGTGCCAGCAGTGAACACCTGAACACTGAAGCTTTCTTT.

The V gene is TRBV18, the J gene TRBJ1-4; 7 bases agree with TRBD1. Germline V gene lookup returns CDR1 KGHSH and CDR2 LQKENI. The CDR3 sequence is 15 residues long. With 3 bases clipped from V and 5 bases from J, the junction kept 6 bases outside the gene matches. Written as DNA, the CDR3 is TGTGCCAGCTCACCTGGGGGACAGCTAAATGAAAAACTGTTTTTT. Translating it yields CASSPGGQLNEKLFF.

The chain recombines TRBV30 with TRBJ2-3, with a weak D call TRBD2 (6 bases). The V end was cut by 2 bases, the J end by 3 bases, with 9 bases between. The CDR3 extends over 13 amino acids. In germline, CDR1 is GTSNPN, CDR2 SVGIG (reference sequence). The CDR3 nucleotides are TGTGCCTGGAGTCGGGACTCAACAGATACGCAGTATTTT. Its protein product is CAWSRDSTDTQYF.

This chain links TRBV7-3 with TRBJ1-1; tentative D call: TRBD1 (6 bases). This CDR3 comprises 15 residues. Germline V gene lookup returns CDR1 SGHTA and CDR2 FQGTGA. The V gene lost 5 bases and the J gene lost 1 base, with 14 bases spanning the gap. This CDR3 reads CASSPQGGGNTEAFF. DNA of the CDR3: TGTGCCAGCAGCCCACAGGGTGGGGGGAACACTGAAGCTTTCTTT.

The chain uses TRBV3-1 and TRBJ2-7; D unresolved. Per the germline V gene, CDR1 is LGHDT and CDR2 is YNNKEL (reference sequence). The CDR3 consists of 12 residues. The ends were cut back, 5 bases at V and 6 bases at J, with 11 bases in the middle. This CDR3 reads CASSVDRSEQYF. For the CDR3, the DNA is TGTGCCAGCAGCGTAGACCGGAGCGAGCAGTACTTC.

This chain links TRBV3-1 with TRBJ2-7; 7 nucleotides match TRBD1. V gave up 4 bases and J gave up 1 base; unmatched junction bases: 7. CDR3 length: 15 amino acids. The germline CDR1 and CDR2 sequences are LGHDT and YNNKEL (reference sequence). This CDR3 reads CASSRAGQASYEQYF. Written as DNA, the CDR3 is TGTGCCAGCAGCCGGGCTGGACAGGCATCCTACGAGCAGTACTTC.

The chain is built from TRBV7-3 and TRBJ1-6; 8 bases are shared with TRBD1. Trimming at V came to 5 bases and at J to 7 bases, leaving 10 bases not matched to a gene. From germline, CDR1 is SGHTA and CDR2 FQGTGA. The CDR3 contains 16 residues. The CDR3 nucleotides read TGTGCCAGCAGCCGCCTAGGCCAGGGGGCGAATTCACCCCTCCACTTT. It codes for CASSRLGQGANSPLHF.

The V gene is TRBV30, the J gene TRBJ1-2, with TRBD1 identical over 8 bases. V trimming: 0 bases; J trimming: 4 bases; junction bases outside the gene matches: 4. In germline, CDR1 is GTSNPN, CDR2 SVGIG (reference sequence). The CDR3 has 14 amino acids. DNA for the CDR3: TGTGCCTGGAGTGTACCCGGGACAGGCTATGGCTACACCTTC. It specifies CAWSVPGTGYGYTF.

The V call is TRBV5-1, the J call TRBJ2-7, with 9 positions matching TRBD1. V lost 4 bases and J lost 0; bases outside the gene matches: 2. Germline values: CDR1 SGHRS, CDR2 YFSETQ. There are 14 residues in the CDR3. CDR3 in DNA: TGCGCCAGCAGCGCGACAGGGGGCTCCTACGAGCAGTACGTC. It codes for CASSATGGSYEQYV.